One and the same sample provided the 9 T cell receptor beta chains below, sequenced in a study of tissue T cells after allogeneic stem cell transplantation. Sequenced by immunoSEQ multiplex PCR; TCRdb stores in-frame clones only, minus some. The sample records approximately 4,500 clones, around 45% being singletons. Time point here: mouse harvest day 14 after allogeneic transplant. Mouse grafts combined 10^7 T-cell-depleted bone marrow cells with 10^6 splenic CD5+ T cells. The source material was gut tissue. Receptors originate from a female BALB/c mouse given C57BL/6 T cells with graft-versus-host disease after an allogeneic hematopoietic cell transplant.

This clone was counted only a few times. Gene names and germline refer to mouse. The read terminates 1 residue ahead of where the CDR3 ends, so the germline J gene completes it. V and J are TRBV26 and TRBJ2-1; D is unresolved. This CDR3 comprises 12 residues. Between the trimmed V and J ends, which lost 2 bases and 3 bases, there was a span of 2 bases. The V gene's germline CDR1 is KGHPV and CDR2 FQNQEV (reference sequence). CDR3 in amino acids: CASSLGYAEQFF. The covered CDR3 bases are TGTGCCAGCAGTCTGGGCTATGCTGAGCAGTTC.

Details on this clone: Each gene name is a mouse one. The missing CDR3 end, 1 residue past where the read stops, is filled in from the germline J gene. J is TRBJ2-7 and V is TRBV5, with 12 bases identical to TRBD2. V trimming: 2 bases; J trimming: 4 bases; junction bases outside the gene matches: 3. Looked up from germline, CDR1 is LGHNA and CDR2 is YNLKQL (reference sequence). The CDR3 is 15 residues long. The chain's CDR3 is CASSQTGTGGYEQYF. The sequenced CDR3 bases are TGTGCCAGCAGCCAAACCGGGACTGGGGGGTATGAACAGTAC.

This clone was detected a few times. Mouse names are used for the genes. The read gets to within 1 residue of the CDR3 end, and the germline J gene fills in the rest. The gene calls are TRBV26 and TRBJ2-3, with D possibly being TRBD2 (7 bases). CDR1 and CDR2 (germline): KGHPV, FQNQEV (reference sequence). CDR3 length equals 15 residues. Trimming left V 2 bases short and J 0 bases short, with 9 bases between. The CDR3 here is CASSLRGASAETLYF. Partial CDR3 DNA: TGTGCCAGCAGTCTGCGGGGGGCTAGTGCAGAAACGCTGTAT.

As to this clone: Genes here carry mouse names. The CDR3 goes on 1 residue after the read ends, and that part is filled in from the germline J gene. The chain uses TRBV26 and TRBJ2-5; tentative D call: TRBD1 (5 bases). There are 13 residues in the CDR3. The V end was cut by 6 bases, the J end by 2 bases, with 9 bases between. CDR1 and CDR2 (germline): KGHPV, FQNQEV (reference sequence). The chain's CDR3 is CASRIRAQDTQYF. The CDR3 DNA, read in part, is TGTGCCAGCAGAATCAGGGCCCAAGACACCCAGTAC.

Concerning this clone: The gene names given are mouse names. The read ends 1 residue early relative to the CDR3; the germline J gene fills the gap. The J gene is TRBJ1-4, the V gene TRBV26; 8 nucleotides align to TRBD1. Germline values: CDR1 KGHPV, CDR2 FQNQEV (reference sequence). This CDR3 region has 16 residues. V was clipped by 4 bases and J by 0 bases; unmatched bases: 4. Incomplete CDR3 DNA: TGTGCCAGCAGTCCCGGACAGGGCCTTTCCAACGAAAGATTATTT. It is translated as CASSPGQGLSNERLF. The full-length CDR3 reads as CASSPGQGLSNERLFF.

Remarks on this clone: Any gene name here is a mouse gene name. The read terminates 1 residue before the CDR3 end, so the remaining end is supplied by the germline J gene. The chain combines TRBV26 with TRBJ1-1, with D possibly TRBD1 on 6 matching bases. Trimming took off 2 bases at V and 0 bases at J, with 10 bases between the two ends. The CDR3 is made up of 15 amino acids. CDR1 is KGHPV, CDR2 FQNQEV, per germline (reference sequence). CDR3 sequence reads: CASSLPGHANTEVFF. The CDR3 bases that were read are TGTGCCAGCAGTCTGCCGGGACACGCAAACACAGAAGTCTTC.

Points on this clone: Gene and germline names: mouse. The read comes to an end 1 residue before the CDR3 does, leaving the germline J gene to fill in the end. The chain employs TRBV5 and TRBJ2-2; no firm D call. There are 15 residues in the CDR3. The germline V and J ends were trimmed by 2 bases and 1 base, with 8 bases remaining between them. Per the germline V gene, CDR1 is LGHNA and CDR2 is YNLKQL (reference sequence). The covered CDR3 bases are TGTGCCAGCAGCCAAACCGGGCTAAACACCGGGCAGCTCTAC. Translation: CASSQTGLNTGQLY. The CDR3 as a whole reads CASSQTGLNTGQLYF.

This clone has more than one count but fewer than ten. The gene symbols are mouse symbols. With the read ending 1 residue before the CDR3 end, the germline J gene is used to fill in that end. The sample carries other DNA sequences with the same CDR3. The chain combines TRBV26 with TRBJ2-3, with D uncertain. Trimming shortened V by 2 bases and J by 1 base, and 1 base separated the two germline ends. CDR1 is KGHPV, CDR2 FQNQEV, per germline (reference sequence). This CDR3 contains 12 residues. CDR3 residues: CASSLGAETLYF. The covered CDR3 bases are TGTGCCAGCAGTCTGGGTGCAGAAACGCTGTAT.

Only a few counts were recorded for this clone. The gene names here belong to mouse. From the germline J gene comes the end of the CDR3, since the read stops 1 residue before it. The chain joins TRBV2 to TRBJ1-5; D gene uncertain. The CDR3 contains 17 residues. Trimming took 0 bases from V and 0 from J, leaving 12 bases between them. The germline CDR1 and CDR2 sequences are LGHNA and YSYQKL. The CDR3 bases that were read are TGTGCCAGCAGCCAAGATCAGGCAGTTTATAACAACCAGGCTCCGCTT. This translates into CASSQDQAVYNNQAPL. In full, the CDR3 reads CASSQDQAVYNNQAPLF.